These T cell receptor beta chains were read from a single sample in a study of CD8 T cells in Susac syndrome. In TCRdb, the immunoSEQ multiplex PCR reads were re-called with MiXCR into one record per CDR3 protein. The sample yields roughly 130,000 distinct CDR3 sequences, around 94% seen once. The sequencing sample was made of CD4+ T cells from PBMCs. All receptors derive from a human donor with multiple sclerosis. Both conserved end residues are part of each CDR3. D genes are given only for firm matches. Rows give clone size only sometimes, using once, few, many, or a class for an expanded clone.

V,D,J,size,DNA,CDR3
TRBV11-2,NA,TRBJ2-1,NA,TGTGCCAGCAGCTTAGCGAGGGGAAATGAGCAGTTCTTC,CASSLARGNEQFF
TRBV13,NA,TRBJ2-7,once,TGTGCCAGCAGCTTTGGGCCAGGGGGGATCGCCTACGAGCAGTACTTC,CASSFGPGGIAYEQYF
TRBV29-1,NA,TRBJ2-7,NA,TGCAGCGTACGAGTTGGAGGGGCGATCTACGAGCAGTACTTC,CSVRVGGAIYEQYF
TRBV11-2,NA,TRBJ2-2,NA,TGTGCCAGCAGCTTCATGGGGGTGGCCGGGGAGCTGTTTTTT,CASSFMGVAGELFF
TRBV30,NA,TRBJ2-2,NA,TGTGCCTGGAGTGTACGACACAGCACCGGGGAGCTGTTTTTT,CAWSVRHSTGELFF
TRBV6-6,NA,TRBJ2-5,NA,TGTGCCAGCAGACACGGGTCCCTCGGGGAGACCCAGTACTTC,CASRHGSLGETQYF
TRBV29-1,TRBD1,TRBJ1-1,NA,TGCAGCGTTGGGCGAGACAGGGAGAACACTGAAGCTTTCTTT,CSVGRDRENTEAFF
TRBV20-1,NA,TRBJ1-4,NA,TGCAGTGCTAGAGAGCCAACTAATGAAAAACTGTTTTTT,CSAREPTNEKLFF
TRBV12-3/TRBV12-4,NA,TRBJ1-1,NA,TGTGCCAGCAGTTTGGCAGGGGCCCCATACACTGAAGCTTTCTTT,CASSLAGAPYTEAFF
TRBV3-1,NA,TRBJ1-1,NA,TGTGCCAGCAGCCAAGATGTTTCAGAAGAAGCTTTCTTT,CASSQDVSEEAFF
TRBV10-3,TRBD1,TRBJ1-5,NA,TGTGCCATCAGTGACGGGACAGGGGCCGGCAATCAGCCCCAGCATTTT,CAISDGTGAGNQPQHF
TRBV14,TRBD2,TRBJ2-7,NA,TGTGCCAGCAGCCCACTGTCTAGCGGGGCGTTCTACGAGCAGTACTTC,CASSPLSSGAFYEQYF
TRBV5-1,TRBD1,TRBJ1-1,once,TGCGCCAGCAGCTTGTCCGGGACAGGCGGCACTGAAGCTTTCTTT,CASSLSGTGGTEAFF
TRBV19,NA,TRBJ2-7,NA,TGTGCCAGTCATCTTCTCCGTAGCTCCGAGCAGTACTTC,CASHLLRSSEQYF
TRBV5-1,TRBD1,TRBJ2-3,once,TGCGCCAGCAGCTTGGCTGGACAGGAAACAGATACGCAGTATTTT,CASSLAGQETDTQYF
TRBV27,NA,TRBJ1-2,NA,TGTGCCAGCAGTAAGATGGGGGACTATGGCTACACCTTC,CASSKMGDYGYTF
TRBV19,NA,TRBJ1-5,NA,TGTGCCAGCCGCGCGGGCAGTCCGGTCGGCAATCAGCCCCAGCATTTT,CASRAGSPVGNQPQHF
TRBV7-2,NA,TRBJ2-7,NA,TGTGCCAGCAGCTTAGCGCCCCGCGGGACAGCTGCGCAGTACTTC,CASSLAPRGTAAQYF
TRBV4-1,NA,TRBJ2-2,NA,TGCGCCAGCAGCCAAGGGTTGAGGGGGACCGGGGAGCTGTTTTTT,CASSQGLRGTGELFF
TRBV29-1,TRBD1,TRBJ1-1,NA,TGCAGCGTGGACAGGGGCAATAGGGCTTTCTTT,CSVDRGNRAFF
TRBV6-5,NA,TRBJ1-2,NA,TGTGCCAGCAAGGAGGTTGGGCAGGAAAATGGCTACACCTTC,CASKEVGQENGYTF
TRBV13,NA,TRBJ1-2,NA,TGTGCCAGCAGCCCCCCCCTTGGGGCAGACTATGGCTACACCTTC,CASSPPLGADYGYTF
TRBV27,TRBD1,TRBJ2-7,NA,TGTGCCAGCAGTCGACAGGGGAGAGGCTACGAGCAGTACTTC,CASSRQGRGYEQYF
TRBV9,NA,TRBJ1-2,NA,TGTGCCAGCAGCGCAGGATCCTATGGCTACACCTTC,CASSAGSYGYTF
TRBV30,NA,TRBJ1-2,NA,TGTGCCTGGAGTGTCTCGGGGGCTCGCTACACCTTC,CAWSVSGARYTF
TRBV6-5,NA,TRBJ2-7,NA,TGTGCCAGCACCCAGAGGGGAGGAGACGAGCAGTACTTC,CASTQRGGDEQYF
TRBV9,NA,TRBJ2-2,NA,TGTGCCAGCAGCGTGGAAGGGGCGAACACCGGGGAGCTGTTTTTT,CASSVEGANTGELFF
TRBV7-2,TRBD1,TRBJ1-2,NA,TGTGCCAGCAGCTTACTCCCAGGGGGATCGGAAGGCTACACCTTC,CASSLLPGGSEGYTF
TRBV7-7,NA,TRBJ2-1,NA,TGTGCCAGCAGCTTAGCGCAGAACAATGAGCAGTTCTTC,CASSLAQNNEQFF
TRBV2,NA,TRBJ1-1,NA,TGTGCCAGCAGCTTTACAGGGTTTGAAGCTTTCTTT,CASSFTGFEAFF
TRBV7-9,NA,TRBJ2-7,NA,TGTGCCAGCAGTTCTATAGAAAGCTCCTACGAGCAGTACTTC,CASSSIESSYEQYF
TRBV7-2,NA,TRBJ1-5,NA,TGTGCCAGCAGCTTGGAGCAGAATCAGCCCCAGCATTTT,CASSLEQNQPQHF
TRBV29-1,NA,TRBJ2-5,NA,TGCAGCGTTGCCGGAGTAATCCCTCAAGAGACCCAGTACTTC,CSVAGVIPQETQYF
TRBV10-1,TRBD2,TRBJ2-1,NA,TGCGCCAGCAGTGAGTCGTCTAGCGGGGGCTACAATGAGCAGTTCTTC,CASSESSSGGYNEQFF
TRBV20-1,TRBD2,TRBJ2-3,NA,TGCAGTGCTACCTTCGGCGGTAGCGGGAGAACAGATACGCAGTATTTT,CSATFGGSGRTDTQYF
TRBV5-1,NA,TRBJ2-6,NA,TGCGCCAGCAGCTTGGATCCGGGATCTGGGGCCAACGTCCTGACTTTC,CASSLDPGSGANVLTF
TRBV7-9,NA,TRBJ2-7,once,TGTGCCAGCAGCTCCGGGATAGACGAGCAGTACTTC,CASSSGIDEQYF
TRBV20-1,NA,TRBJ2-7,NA,TGCAGTGCTAGAGGACCCACAGATCACTACGAGCAGTACTTC,CSARGPTDHYEQYF
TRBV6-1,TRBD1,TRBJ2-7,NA,TGTGCCAGCAGTCGATCCGGGACAGATTCCTACGAGCAGTACTTC,CASSRSGTDSYEQYF
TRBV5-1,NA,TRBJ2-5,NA,TGCGCCAGCAGCCCTAGGACAGCAGAGACCCAGTACTTC,CASSPRTAETQYF
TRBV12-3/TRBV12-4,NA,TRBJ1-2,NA,TGTGCCAGCAGTCCGACTGCCCTAAGGGGCTACACCTTC,CASSPTALRGYTF
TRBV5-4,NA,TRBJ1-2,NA,TGTGCCAGCAGCTTGGCCATAGCAGACTATGGCTACACCTTC,CASSLAIADYGYTF
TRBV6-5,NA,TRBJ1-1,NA,TGTGCCGCCGAAAGTAACAGGGCAGCTTTCTTT,CAAESNRAAFF
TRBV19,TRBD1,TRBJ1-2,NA,TGTGCCAGTAGCCTCGACAGGGCGAAATATGGCTACACCTTC,CASSLDRAKYGYTF
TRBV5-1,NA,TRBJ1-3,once,TGCGCCAGCAGCTTGGTAGGAGGAAACACCATATATTTT,CASSLVGGNTIYF
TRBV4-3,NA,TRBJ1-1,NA,TGCGCCAGCAGCCCCGCAGCCGGGCGGGGAGAGGCTTTCTTT,CASSPAAGRGEAFF
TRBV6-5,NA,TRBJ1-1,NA,TGTGCCAGCAGTCCGGGTTCTGCAGCCAACACTGAAGCTTTCTTT,CASSPGSAANTEAFF
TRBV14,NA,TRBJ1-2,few,TGTGCCAGCAGCCAAGATCCAGGCTATGGCTACACCTTC,CASSQDPGYGYTF
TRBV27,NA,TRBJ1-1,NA,TGTGCCAGCAGTTTCGGCAGGGGCGAACAGAACACTGAAGCTTTCTTT,CASSFGRGEQNTEAFF
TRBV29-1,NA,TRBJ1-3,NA,TGCAGCGCCTATGGGGGAAACACCATATATTTT,CSAYGGNTIYF
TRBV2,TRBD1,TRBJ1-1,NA,TGTGCCAGCAGCCCGACAGGGGCACTGAACACTGAAGCTTTCTTT,CASSPTGALNTEAFF
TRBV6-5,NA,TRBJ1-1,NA,TGTGCCAGCAGTTTACTGACATCCGTGGGTAGGGACACTGAAGCTTTCTTT,CASSLLTSVGRDTEAFF
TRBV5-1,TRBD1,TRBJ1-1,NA,TGCGCCAGCAGCGGGACAGTGACGAACACTGAAGCTTTCTTT,CASSGTVTNTEAFF
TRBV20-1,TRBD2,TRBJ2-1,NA,TGCAGTGCTAGAGTCACTAGCGGCTACAATGAGCAGTTCTTC,CSARVTSGYNEQFF
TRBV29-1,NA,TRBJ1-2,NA,TGCAGCGTTGAGGGGCAGGAGCTAGGCTACACCTTC,CSVEGQELGYTF
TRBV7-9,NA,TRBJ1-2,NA,TGTGCCAGCAGCTTAGTACAGGGACGGGAGGGCTACACCTTC,CASSLVQGREGYTF
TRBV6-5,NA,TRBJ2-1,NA,TGTGCCAGCAGTTATAGGGGTAATCCTTCGAATGAGCAGTTCTTC,CASSYRGNPSNEQFF
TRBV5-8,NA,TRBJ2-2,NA,TGTGCCAGCAGCTTGAACCAGGGTACGGGACGCACCGGGGAGCTGTTTTTT,CASSLNQGTGRTGELFF